This T cell receptor (beta chain) was identified during a study of T cell repertoires in cytomegalovirus infection. General observations from the study: Identification of carriers of CMV plus the relevant HLA was achieved through cumulative public TCR beta family frequency.

V was pared by 1 base and J by 1 base, with 10 bases between. This CDR3 spans 15 amino acids. In germline, CDR1 is MNHEY, CDR2 SVGAGI. Details on this clonotype: What it recognizes is unknown.

TCRdb redid the calling of the reads with MiXCR, one entry per CDR3 protein. The table has just over 300,000 distinct CDR3 sequences, roughly 15% seen once. This chain joins TRBV6-5 and TRBJ1-1, with D perhaps TRBD1 (6 bases). This sequence originates from a human donor in good health (CMV status not recorded). Some clones in this sample may be carry-over from other donors' samples. The sequenced material came from PBMCs. CDR3 bases: TGTGCCAGCAGTTACTTTGGACAGCCGAACACTGAAGCTTTCTTT. Its translation: CASSYFGQPNTEAFF.